One and the same sample provided the 18 T cell receptor beta chains below, sequenced in a study of siplizumab effects on memory and regulatory T cells. The method was immunoSEQ multiplex PCR; TCRdb's version includes in-frame clones alone and lacks a portion of them. Found here are around 7,800 clones, approximately 70% of them singletons; the top ten hold around 48%. Sequencing input: effector memory CD8+ T cells sorted from blood. The subset is: unstimulated CD8+ effector memory T cells. The receptors here all came from a human donor in good health.

Regarding this clone: This sample also contains other DNA sequences that code for the same CDR3. V and J are TRBV29-1 and TRBJ2-7; 12 bases fit TRBD2. The ends lost 4 bases at V and 4 bases at J; junction bases unmatched: 2. CDR1 and CDR2 (germline): SQVTM, ANQGSEA. There are 13 residues in the CDR3. The CDR3 loop reads CSVVGTSGYEQYF. CDR3 sequence (DNA): TGCAGCGTTGTCGGGACTAGCGGGTACGAGCAGTACTTC.

This clone was picked up one time. The rearrangement links TRBV6-5 to TRBJ2-7; 9 bases match TRBD1. The CDR3 contains 15 residues. Per germline, CDR1 MNHEY and CDR2 SVGAGI. The ends lost 7 bases at V and 5 bases at J; junction bases unmatched: 12. CDR3 nucleotides: TGTGCCAGCACCCGAGGAGGGGACAGGGTCCACGAGCAGTACTTC. Amino acids: CASTRGGDRVHEQYF.

This chain connects TRBV7-9 to TRBJ2-5, with D maybe TRBD2 (6 bases). Germline CDR1 reads SEHNR; CDR2 reads FQNEAQ (reference sequence). V lost 5 bases and J lost 5, with 9 bases in between. This CDR3 contains 12 residues. CDR3 nucleotide sequence: TGTGCCAGCAGCGGAGGGATCGAGACCCAGTACTTC. This encodes CASSGGIETQYF.

The V and J genes are TRBV6-1 and TRBJ2-7; D unclear. Germline-derived CDR1 and CDR2 are MNHNS and SASEGT. Trimming took off 0 bases at V and 5 bases at J, with 8 bases between the two ends. The CDR3 runs to 13 residues. Here the CDR3 DNA reads TGTGCCAGCAGTGAAGCCCGGACCGACGAGCAGTACTTC. It codes for CASSEARTDEQYF.

The rearrangement links TRBV7-3 to TRBJ2-3; a weak D match, TRBD2 (7 bases). The CDR3 runs 16 residues. Germline V gene sequence: CDR1 SGHTA, CDR2 FQGTGA. Trimming removed 8 bases at V and 4 bases at J, with 22 bases between. CDR3: CASGLSGGAKADTQYF. As DNA, the CDR3 is TGTGCCAGCGGGTTAAGTGGGGGGGCGAAGGCAGATACGCAGTATTTT.

The J gene is TRBJ2-3, the V gene TRBV5-1, with D unresolved. Trimming stripped 5 bases from V and 5 bases from J, with 3 bases between. The CDR3 covers 10 residues. The germline CDR1 and CDR2 sequences are SGHRS and YFSETQ. The CDR3 region has the DNA TGCGCCAGCAGTGGAGATACGCAGTATTTT. Its protein is CASSGDTQYF.

The chain uses TRBV5-1 and TRBJ2-1; 15 positions agree with TRBD2. The CDR3 runs to 19 residues. CDR1 and CDR2 from the germline V gene are SGHRS and YFSETQ. V was clipped by 3 bases and J by 3 bases; unmatched bases: 10. CDR3 residues: CASSSGLAGGSLRYNEQFF. CDR3 DNA: TGCGCCAGCAGCTCCGGACTAGCGGGAGGGTCACTTCGCTACAATGAGCAGTTCTTC.

This sequence joins TRBV6-6 and TRBJ2-1; no clear D. The V end lost 6 bases, the J end lost 9 bases, and 9 bases lay between the germline ends. This CDR3 region has 11 residues. Germline CDR1 reads MNHNY; CDR2 reads SVGAGI (reference sequence). CDR3 in amino acids: CASRNSREQFF. The CDR3 DNA reads as TGTGCCAGCAGGAACTCCCGTGAGCAGTTCTTC.

Concerning this clone: Given a far larger clone just one base away, this is likely a sequencing read error. At the DNA level, this CDR3 is encoded by other sequences in the same sample as well. The gene calls are TRBV7-3 and TRBJ2-1, with TRBD2 matching 7 bases. V lost 6 bases, J lost 9 bases, and 11 bases stayed unmatched. The germline V gene encodes CDR1 SGHTA and CDR2 FQGTGA. This CDR3 spans 14 amino acids. This CDR3 reads CASSPLGREGEQFF. The DNA of the CDR3 is TGTGCCAGCAGTCCGCTGGGGAGGGAGGGTGAGCAGTTCTTC.

This sequence joins TRBV5-4 and TRBJ2-1, with TRBD2 matching over 11 bases. With V trimmed by 2 bases and J by 7 bases, 5 bases remained unmatched. This CDR3 region has 15 residues. CDR1 is SGHNT, CDR2 YYREEE, per germline (reference sequence). The CDR3 DNA sequence: TGTGCCAGCAGCTTCCGACTAGCGGGAAAGAATGAGCAGTTCTTC. Its translation is CASSFRLAGKNEQFF.

V is TRBV27 and J is TRBJ2-1; D unclear. Germline V gives CDR1 MNHEY, CDR2 SMNVEV (reference sequence). With 3 bases removed from V and 8 bases from J, the gap between germline ends came to 2 bases. The CDR3 runs to 10 residues. The CDR3 protein is CASSFDEQFF. CDR3 DNA: TGTGCCAGCAGTTTCGATGAGCAGTTCTTC.

This clone was detected a few times. The gene calls are TRBV7-8 and TRBJ2-7; tentatively, D is TRBD2 (5 bases). Germline values: CDR1 SGHVS, CDR2 FQNEAQ. Trimming pared 5 bases from V and 2 bases from J, leaving 13 bases between. The CDR3 is 14 amino acids. CDR3 DNA: TGTGCCAGCAGCAGCACGGGATATACCTACGAGCAGTACTTC. Its translation is CASSSTGYTYEQYF.

Judged by abundance, this clone is large. This chain connects TRBV6-6 to TRBJ1-2; D gene ambiguous. The V and J ends lost 4 bases and 6 bases respectively, with 12 bases between them. Germline CDR1 is MNHNY and CDR2 is SVGAGI (reference sequence). This CDR3 is 13 amino acids long. DNA of the CDR3: TGTGCCAGCAGTTTTCCTAGGAAGAATGGCTACACCTTC. Its protein product is CASSFPRKNGYTF.

The V call is TRBV6-6, the J call TRBJ2-7; TRBD1 matches 7 bases. This CDR3 has 13 residues. The ends lost 8 bases at V and 2 bases at J; junction bases unmatched: 6. Germline CDR1 is MNHNY and CDR2 is SVGAGI (reference sequence). CDR3 in DNA: TGTGCCAGCCGGGACAGCGTACCCTACGAGCAGTACTTC. As protein: CASRDSVPYEQYF.

V and J are TRBV13 and TRBJ2-7; the match to TRBD2 covers 7 bases. The CDR3 has 15 residues. Germline CDR1 and CDR2: PRHDT and FYEKMQ (reference sequence). Trimming at V came to 5 bases and at J to 0 bases, leaving 7 bases not matched to a gene. This CDR3 is CASSGSRGSSYEQYF. CDR3 DNA: TGTGCCAGCAGCGGCTCCCGCGGGAGCTCCTACGAGCAGTACTTC.

The rearrangement links TRBV7-5 to TRBJ1-4; the tabulated D call, TRBD1, remains unverified against the DNA. TRBV7-5 is listed as a pseudogene. This CDR3 spans 14 amino acids. The CDR3 is CASSEFPGQEKLFF. The DNA of the CDR3 is TGTGCCAGCAGCGAGTTTCCGGGACAGGAAAAACTGTTTTTT.

V gene TRBV7-6 combines with J gene TRBJ2-1, with 10 bases fitting TRBD2. CDR1 and CDR2 from the germline V gene are SGHVS and FNYEAQ. The CDR3 has 20 amino acids. Trimming cost V 1 base and J 6 bases; bases outside gene matches: 18. In DNA, the CDR3 is TGTGCCAGCAGCTTAGTTCAGGGTAGCGGGAGGCCCCAGGGTTCCAATGAGCAGTTCTTC. Protein: CASSLVQGSGRPQGSNEQFF.

The chain joins TRBV6-1 to TRBJ2-7; TRBD1 is a possible D gene (6 bases). The CDR3 extends over 15 amino acids. CDR1 MNHNS and CDR2 SASEGT come from the germline V gene. V was clipped by 8 bases and J by 2 bases, with 19 bases between them. The CDR3 loop reads CASPRQDTGPYEQYF. The CDR3 DNA reads TGTGCCAGCCCACGACAGGATACGGGTCCCTACGAGCAGTACTTC.